The 21 T cell receptor beta chains below were found in one sample sequenced in a study of long-term antiretroviral therapy in people with HIV. Survey-level immunoSEQ v3.0 assays were run. The assay was immunoSEQ multiplex PCR, and TCRdb's table has in-frame clones only and misses some. The repertoire consists of roughly 38,000 clones, with roughly four fifths occurring once and the leading ten covering 10% to 15%. The specimen comprised unsorted PBMCs, sampled 0.3 years after starting antiretroviral therapy. The receptors here all came from a man between 18 and 29 years old with HIV.

The J gene is TRBJ2-3, the V gene TRBV7-9; 9 bases are a match to TRBD1. From germline, CDR1 is SEHNR and CDR2 FQNEAQ (reference sequence). This CDR3 comprises 15 residues. Trimming took 4 bases from V and 5 from J; bases not matched to a gene: 7. The CDR3 sequence is CASSSPGTGQDTQYF. In DNA form, the CDR3 reads TGTGCCAGCAGCTCCCCTGGGACAGGGCAAGATACGCAGTATTTT. The full variable domain, completed using reference TRBV7-9 and TRBJ2-3, is DTGVSQNPRHKITKRGQNVTFRCDPISEHNRLYWYRQTLGQGPEFLTYFQNEAQLEKSRLLSDRFSAERPKGSFSTLEIQRTEQGDSAMYLCASSSPGTGQDTQYFGPGTRLTVL.

V gene TRBV28 combines with J gene TRBJ1-1, with a weak D call TRBD1 (5 bases). Germline V CDR1 and CDR2: MDHEN, SYDVKM. The CDR3 extends over 12 amino acids. The CDR3 reads CANRDPGGEAFF. As DNA, the CDR3 is TGTGCAAATCGGGACCCGGGGGGTGAAGCTTTCTTT.

The CDR3 protein is CASSQDRTQYF. The CDR3 nucleotides read TGTGCCAGCAGCCAAGATCGGACCCAGTACTTC. This chain connects TRBV14 to TRBJ2-5; unclear D gene. The CDR3 covers 11 residues. Germline values: CDR1 SGHDN, CDR2 FVKESK. Trimming cost V 0 bases and J 7 bases, with 3 bases left between them. Filled out from reference TRBV14 and TRBJ2-5, the complete variable domain reads EAGVTQFPSHSVIEKGQTVTLRCDPISGHDNLYWYRRVMGKEIKFLLHFVKESKQDESGMPNNRFLAERTGGTYSTLKVQPAELEDSGVYFCASSQDRTQYFGPGTRLLVL.

Here the CDR3 DNA reads TGTGCCAGCTCACCGGCCGGGGAGCTGTTTTTT. Translating it yields CASSPAGELFF. J is TRBJ2-2 and V is TRBV18; no definite D call. CDR3 length equals 11 residues. Trimming pared 3 bases from V and 6 bases from J, leaving 2 bases between. Germline loops: CDR1 KGHSH, CDR2 LQKENI.

The V call is TRBV4-2, the J call TRBJ2-1; tentative D call: TRBD2 (6 bases). From germline, CDR1 is LGHNA and CDR2 YNFKEQ. The CDR3 loop spans 15 amino acids. V lost 2 bases and J 0 bases, leaving 8 bases between the germline ends. CDR3 sequence: CASSQPSVSYNEQFF. Written as DNA, the CDR3 is TGTGCCAGCAGCCAACCTAGCGTCTCCTACAATGAGCAGTTCTTC.

This clone was detected once. The genes are TRBV6-5 and TRBJ2-3; D is unresolved. Trimming took off 6 bases at V and 2 bases at J, with 9 bases between the two ends. The CDR3 covers 13 residues. Germline assignment: CDR1 MNHEY and CDR2 SVGAGI. The CDR3 region is CASSSRTTDTQYF. The CDR3 DNA sequence: TGTGCCAGCAGCTCCCGAACCACAGATACGCAGTATTTT.

This rearrangement joins TRBV27 to TRBJ2-1; the D is unclear. The germline V gene encodes CDR1 MNHEY and CDR2 SMNVEV (reference sequence). This CDR3 is built from 18 residues. V was shortened by 5 bases and J by 0 bases, with 20 bases between the two germline ends. Written as DNA, the CDR3 is TGTGCCAGCAGTCTAACACTAATTAGCCCTCTCTCCTACAATGAGCAGTTCTTC. This translates into CASSLTLISPLSYNEQFF.

This clone was picked up one time. The chain has TRBV21-1 and TRBJ1-3; TRBD1, the table's D call, lacks a check against the DNA. TRBV21-1 is termed a pseudogene. The CDR3 has 15 residues. The CDR3 nucleotides are TGTGCCAGCAGCGGACGGACAGGGGACGGAAACACCATATATTTT. This translates into CASSGRTGDGNTIYF.

The CDR3 bases are TGTGCCAGCAGCCTTCTCGGGGGGGCTAATGAAAAACTGTTTTTT. This encodes CASSLLGGANEKLFF. This chain uses TRBV11-2 with TRBJ1-4, with a tentative D call TRBD1 (5 bases). V gave up 5 bases and J gave up 3 bases, with 13 bases separating them. This CDR3 comprises 15 residues. In germline, CDR1 is SGHAT, CDR2 FQNNGV.

This clone was counted between two and nine times. This chain uses TRBV9 with TRBJ2-2; 10 positions agree with TRBD1. Germline V gives CDR1 SGDLS, CDR2 YYNGEE. J was trimmed by 4 bases and V by 4 bases; bases with no gene match: 7. The CDR3 is made up of 16 amino acids. The CDR3 nucleotides read TGTGCCAGCAGCTTTTCGGGACAGGGGACCACCGGGGAGCTGTTTTTT. It codes for CASSFSGQGTTGELFF.

The chain recombines TRBV6-6 with TRBJ1-4, with a possible D match to TRBD1 (6 bases). Looked up from germline, CDR1 is MNHNY and CDR2 is SVGAGI (reference sequence). This CDR3 is built from 15 residues. Trimming cost V 2 bases and J 5 bases, with 12 bases left between them. This chain's CDR3 is CASSYLRGANEKLFF. As DNA, the CDR3 is TGTGCCAGCAGTTACCTGCGGGGGGCGAATGAAAAACTGTTTTTT.

As to this clone: The junction does not match germline at one end; this may be a read error. The genes are TRBV30 and TRBJ1-2; perhaps TRBD1 as D (5 bases). The CDR3 covers 10 residues. Germline V gene data show CDR1 as GTSNPN and CDR2 as SVGIG (reference sequence). CDR3 loop: CAWGSGFEAF. CDR3 sequence (DNA): TGTGCCTGGGGCTCAGGGTTTGAGGCCTTC.

The V and J genes are TRBV11-2 and TRBJ1-3; D uncertain. CDR3 size: 16 residues. Trimming left V 1 base short and J 4 bases short, with 14 bases between. Germline V gene data show CDR1 as SGHAT and CDR2 as FQNNGV. In DNA, the CDR3 is TGTGCCAGCAGCTTAGCGCAGATTTATGCCGGAAACACCATATATTTT. This sequence encodes CASSLAQIYAGNTIYF.

The chain uses TRBV30 and TRBJ2-7, with 9 bases matching TRBD2. CDR3 length equals 14 residues. After removal of 3 bases from V and 4 bases from J, the junction contained 7 bases not matched to a gene. The germline CDR1 and CDR2 sequences are GTSNPN and SVGIG (reference sequence). CDR3 in amino acids: CAWSPGGRAYEQYF. The CDR3 DNA reads TGTGCCTGGAGCCCTGGCGGGAGGGCTTACGAGCAGTACTTC.

V is TRBV5-1 and J is TRBJ2-1; D gene unclear. Trimming stripped 0 bases from V and 9 bases from J, with 13 bases between. CDR1 is SGHRS, CDR2 YFSETQ, per germline. This CDR3 has 14 residues. The CDR3 region is CASSLAWFMPEQFF. Written as DNA, the CDR3 is TGCGCCAGCAGCTTGGCCTGGTTTATGCCTGAGCAGTTCTTC.

This clone was seen once. The chain uses TRBV4-2 and TRBJ2-6; perhaps TRBD1 as D (5 bases). The CDR3 runs 16 residues. Germline V lookup: CDR1 LGHNA, CDR2 YNFKEQ. V was cut by 0 bases and J by 2 bases, with 8 bases left in between. CDR3 in amino acids: CASSQEGVTGANVLTF. Here the CDR3 DNA reads TGTGCCAGCAGCCAAGAAGGGGTCACTGGGGCCAACGTCCTGACTTTC.

The rearrangement joins TRBV11-2 to TRBJ2-6; D might be TRBD1 (6 bases). CDR3 length equals 16 residues. V lost 1 base, J lost 2 bases, and 9 bases lay in between. Germline CDR1 is SGHAT and CDR2 is FQNNGV. CDR3 bases: TGTGCCAGCAGCTTAGTTGGGGGCGCTGGGGCCAACGTCCTGACTTTC. Its protein product is CASSLVGGAGANVLTF.

The chain employs TRBV9 and TRBJ2-7, with a weak D call TRBD2 (6 bases). Looked up from germline, CDR1 is SGDLS and CDR2 is YYNGEE. V lost 0 bases and J 2 bases, leaving 9 bases between the germline ends. The CDR3 is 14 amino acids. Written as DNA, the CDR3 is TGTGCCAGCAGCGTAGCGGGAGTGGCCTACGAGCAGTACTTC. Amino acid sequence: CASSVAGVAYEQYF.

This chain joins TRBV18 and TRBJ2-5, with D perhaps TRBD1 (5 bases). The V gene lost 3 bases and the J gene lost 1 base, with 6 bases spanning the gap. The length of the CDR3 is 13 residues. CDR1 is KGHSH, CDR2 LQKENI, per germline. CDR3 in amino acids: CASSPTGQETQYF. The CDR3 DNA follows: TGTGCCAGCTCACCTACAGGCCAAGAGACCCAGTACTTC. The variable domain in full, with the rest retrieved from reference TRBV18 and TRBJ2-5, is NAGVMQNPRHLVRRRGQEARLRCSPMKGHSHVYWYRQLPEEGLKFMVYLQKENIIDESGMPKERFSAEFPKEGPSILRIQQVVRGDSAAYFCASSPTGQETQYFGPGTRLLVL.

The rearrangement links TRBV7-8 to TRBJ2-1, with TRBD1 matching 9 bases. The CDR3 is 16 amino acids. Germline trimming cut 1 base from V and 5 bases from J; bases unmatched to any gene: 6. Germline V gene sequence: CDR1 SGHVS, CDR2 FQNEAQ. This CDR3 is CASSLGYRGRHNEQFF. CDR3 sequence (DNA): TGTGCCAGCAGCTTAGGGTACAGGGGGCGACACAATGAGCAGTTCTTC.

The V gene is TRBV27, the J gene TRBJ2-7, with a possible D match to TRBD2 (6 bases). The germline gives CDR1 MNHEY, CDR2 SMNVEV (reference sequence). Trimming stripped 3 bases from V and 2 bases from J, with 11 bases between. This CDR3 spans 14 amino acids. CDR3 bases: TGTGCCAGCAGTTTTAGGAGGGAGGCCTACGAGCAGTACTTC. Protein sequence: CASSFRREAYEQYF.